Given below is one TCR beta chain in context. The entry originates in a study of blood T cell repertoires in COVID-19. The repertoire was sequenced with immunoSEQ multiplex PCR; TCRdb's copy has only in-frame clones and lacks some. The data hold some 150,000 clones, with approximately 88% observed a single time. The sequenced sample was PBMCs or T cells enriched from blood (not recorded which). The receptor's source is a woman aged 30 to 39 with acute COVID-19.

CDR3 amino acids: CASSQPWRGGTGELFF. The CDR3 DNA follows: TGCGCCAGCAGCCAACCCTGGCGGGGAGGGACCGGGGAGCTGTTTTTT. The chain recombines TRBV4-3 with TRBJ2-2, with 7 nucleotides matching TRBD2. CDR1 LGHNA and CDR2 YSLEER come from the germline V gene. Trimming took 2 bases from V and 5 from J; bases not matched to a gene: 8. The CDR3 spans 16 residues.